This is a list of T cell receptor beta chains from one sample in a study of T-cell reconstitution after alpha-beta-depleted transplantation in children. TCRdb re-analysed the PCR reads in MiXCR, keeping a single row per CDR3 protein. Here the sample spans approximately 1,000,000 distinct CDR3 sequences, about 29% being singletons. Sequencing used PBMCs, mostly from graft donor cells, obtained 360 days after TCRalphabeta/CD19-depleted stem cell transplant. These receptors all come from a boy under two years old who had a stem cell transplant for SCID, so the T cells may come from the graft donor. Both conserved end residues are part of each CDR3. Each record gives: D gene, clone size, CDR3 length, J gene, V gene, CDR3 DNA, CDR3 protein. The D gene is left open where the match is weak. Not every row has a clone size; where given, it reads once, few, many or a size class.

d_gene: NA; abundance: NA; len: 14; j_gene: TRBJ1-5; v_gene: TRBV5-1; CDR3nt: TGCGCCAGCAGCTTGTTTTTTCGGTCGGGACGAAAGCATTTT; CDR3aa: CASSLFFRSGRKHF
d_gene: NA; abundance: many; len: 14; j_gene: TRBJ2-2; v_gene: TRBV5-1; CDR3nt: TGCGCCAGCAGCTCCGGACGGGGCACCGGGGAGCTGTTTTTT; CDR3aa: CASSSGRGTGELFF
d_gene: TRBD2; abundance: few; len: 14; j_gene: TRBJ2-7; v_gene: TRBV6-1; CDR3nt: TGTGCCAGCAGTGACCTAGCGGGGGACTACGAGCAGTACTTC; CDR3aa: CASSDLAGDYEQYF
d_gene: NA; abundance: NA; len: 15; j_gene: TRBJ2-5; v_gene: TRBV28; CDR3nt: TGTGCCAGCAGTCTCCCTCGAACAGGGTTGGGGGCCCAGTACTTC; CDR3aa: CASSLPRTGLGAQYF
d_gene: NA; abundance: many; len: 15; j_gene: TRBJ2-3; v_gene: TRBV5-6; CDR3nt: TGTGCCAGCAGCTTGTGGATCAGGGCCACAGATACGCAGTATTTT; CDR3aa: CASSLWIRATDTQYF
d_gene: TRBD2; abundance: few; len: 15; j_gene: TRBJ2-4; v_gene: TRBV12-3/TRBV12-4; CDR3nt: TGTGCCAGCACCACGGAGGGACTAGGTGGGAACATTCAGTACTTC; CDR3aa: CASTTEGLGGNIQYF
d_gene: NA; abundance: NA; len: 10; j_gene: TRBJ2-7; v_gene: TRBV20-1; CDR3nt: TGCAGTGCTAGACACTACGAGCAGTACTTC; CDR3aa: CSARHYEQYF
d_gene: NA; abundance: once; len: 14; j_gene: TRBJ2-7; v_gene: TRBV29-1; CDR3nt: TGCAGCGTTGAAAGGACGGGATCTTCGGGGGAGCAGTACTTC; CDR3aa: CSVERTGSSGEQYF
d_gene: TRBD1; abundance: few; len: 17; j_gene: TRBJ1-1; v_gene: TRBV6-5; CDR3nt: TGTGCCAGCAGTTACCCCGCTCGACAGGGGGCGAACACTGAAGCTTTCTTT; CDR3aa: CASSYPARQGANTEAFF
d_gene: NA; abundance: NA; len: 15; j_gene: TRBJ2-7; v_gene: TRBV10-3; CDR3nt: TGTGCCATCAGTGAGGGCCCAAATTCCTCCTACGAGCAGTACTTC; CDR3aa: CAISEGPNSSYEQYF
d_gene: NA; abundance: many; len: 14; j_gene: TRBJ1-1; v_gene: TRBV7-9; CDR3nt: TGTGCCAGCAGCTTAGTGTTGGCCAACACTGAAGCTTTCTTT; CDR3aa: CASSLVLANTEAFF
d_gene: NA; abundance: NA; len: 13; j_gene: TRBJ2-7; v_gene: TRBV10-3; CDR3nt: TGTGCCATCAGTCCGGGGGTCTCCTACGAGCAGTACTTC; CDR3aa: CAISPGVSYEQYF
d_gene: TRBD1; abundance: few; len: 16; j_gene: TRBJ2-2; v_gene: TRBV5-1; CDR3nt: TGCGCCAGCAGCACCCCGGGACAGGGGAGCCCCGGGGAGCTGTTTTTT; CDR3aa: CASSTPGQGSPGELFF
d_gene: NA; abundance: few; len: 15; j_gene: TRBJ2-7; v_gene: TRBV15; CDR3nt: TGTGCCACCAGCAGAGATGTGAACAGAGCCTACGAGCAGTACTTC; CDR3aa: CATSRDVNRAYEQYF
d_gene: TRBD1; abundance: NA; len: 16; j_gene: TRBJ2-1; v_gene: TRBV5-8; CDR3nt: TGTGCCAGCAGCCTAGTCCGGCCATTAATACAGGGGGGTCTGTTCTTC; CDR3aa: CASSLVRPLIQGGLFF
d_gene: TRBD2; abundance: once; len: 18; j_gene: TRBJ2-1; v_gene: TRBV3-1; CDR3nt: TGTGCCAGCAGCCAAGTCCAACGACTAGCGGGGGGCTGCAATGAGCAGTTCTTC; CDR3aa: CASSQVQRLAGGCNEQFF
d_gene: TRBD1; abundance: few; len: 17; j_gene: TRBJ2-7; v_gene: TRBV4-1; CDR3nt: TGCGCCAGCAGCCAAGGTACACCGGGACAGGGGATCTTCGAGCAGTACTTC; CDR3aa: CASSQGTPGQGIFEQYF
d_gene: NA; abundance: NA; len: 14; j_gene: TRBJ2-1; v_gene: TRBV4-1; CDR3nt: TGCGCCAGCAGCCAAGTGGCAATCTACAATGAGCAGTTCTTC; CDR3aa: CASSQVAIYNEQFF
d_gene: NA; abundance: NA; len: 14; j_gene: TRBJ2-7; v_gene: TRBV27; CDR3nt: TGTGCCAGCAGTTTATGGGGGGAATTGAACGAGCAGTACTTC; CDR3aa: CASSLWGELNEQYF
d_gene: NA; abundance: many; len: 15; j_gene: TRBJ1-5; v_gene: TRBV5-1; CDR3nt: TGCGCCAGCAGCTTGACAGGGAACAGCAATCAGCCCCAGCATTTT; CDR3aa: CASSLTGNSNQPQHF
d_gene: NA; abundance: few; len: 14; j_gene: TRBJ2-1; v_gene: TRBV20-1; CDR3nt: TGCAGTGCTAGTTGGCAGGGGAGGGACAATGAGCAGTTCTTC; CDR3aa: CSASWQGRDNEQFF
d_gene: TRBD2; abundance: NA; len: 17; j_gene: TRBJ2-3; v_gene: TRBV3-1; CDR3nt: TGTGCCAGCAGCCAGCCGGTACTAGCGGGGGGAGGAGATACGCAGTATTTT; CDR3aa: CASSQPVLAGGGDTQYF
d_gene: NA; abundance: NA; len: 16; j_gene: TRBJ2-2; v_gene: TRBV12-3/TRBV12-4; CDR3nt: TGTGCCAGCAGTAAGGGGTACAAGGGAGGCACCGGGGAGCTGTTTTTT; CDR3aa: CASSKGYKGGTGELFF
d_gene: NA; abundance: NA; len: 11; j_gene: TRBJ2-1; v_gene: TRBV20-1; CDR3nt: TGCAGTGCCCCTGGGGTCAATGAGCAGTTCTTC; CDR3aa: CSAPGVNEQFF
d_gene: NA; abundance: NA; len: 16; j_gene: TRBJ2-7; v_gene: TRBV5-6; CDR3nt: TGTGCCAGCAGCGGGACATTCCATGTCCTTTCCTACGAGCAGTACTTC; CDR3aa: CASSGTFHVLSYEQYF
d_gene: TRBD1; abundance: NA; len: 15; j_gene: TRBJ2-7; v_gene: TRBV5-1; CDR3nt: TGCGCCAGCAGCCCCACGACAGGGGGGGTCTCCGAGCAGTACTTC; CDR3aa: CASSPTTGGVSEQYF
d_gene: NA; abundance: once; len: 15; j_gene: TRBJ2-2; v_gene: TRBV7-7; CDR3nt: TGTGCCAGCAGCTGCGTCGGGGGCCTCACCGGGGAGCTGTTTTTT; CDR3aa: CASSCVGGLTGELFF
d_gene: NA; abundance: NA; len: 14; j_gene: TRBJ2-7; v_gene: TRBV4-1; CDR3nt: TGCGCCAGCAGGAGGTCGGCGGGAAACTACGAGCAGTACTTC; CDR3aa: CASRRSAGNYEQYF
d_gene: TRBD1; abundance: NA; len: 15; j_gene: TRBJ2-7; v_gene: TRBV5-1; CDR3nt: TGCGCCAGCAGCTCCGCCGGGACAGGGGTGGTCGAGCAGTACTTC; CDR3aa: CASSSAGTGVVEQYF
d_gene: NA; abundance: NA; len: 12; j_gene: TRBJ1-2; v_gene: TRBV24-1; CDR3nt: TGTGCCACCAGTGATCGTGGGGATGGCTACACCTTC; CDR3aa: CATSDRGDGYTF
d_gene: NA; abundance: NA; len: 16; j_gene: TRBJ2-2; v_gene: TRBV5-1; CDR3nt: TGCGCCAGCAGCTTGTATAGACTAGTGGGTACCGGGGAGCTGTTTTTT; CDR3aa: CASSLYRLVGTGELFF
d_gene: NA; abundance: few; len: 15; j_gene: TRBJ2-7; v_gene: TRBV5-1; CDR3nt: TGCGCCAGCAGCTTGGGTCTGGGAACCCCCTACGAGCAGTACTTC; CDR3aa: CASSLGLGTPYEQYF
d_gene: TRBD1; abundance: few; len: 13; j_gene: TRBJ2-3; v_gene: TRBV4-1; CDR3nt: TGCGCCAGCAGCCAGGGGGACAGGGTGACGCAGTATTTT; CDR3aa: CASSQGDRVTQYF
d_gene: NA; abundance: NA; len: 15; j_gene: TRBJ2-2; v_gene: TRBV12-3/TRBV12-4; CDR3nt: TGTGCCAGCAGTTTACGGGAAATCCCGACCGGGGAGCTGTTTTTT; CDR3aa: CASSLREIPTGELFF
d_gene: NA; abundance: few; len: 14; j_gene: TRBJ2-1; v_gene: TRBV5-1; CDR3nt: TGCGCCAGCAGCTTGAAGTTGACTCACAATGAGCAGTTCTTC; CDR3aa: CASSLKLTHNEQFF
d_gene: NA; abundance: NA; len: 15; j_gene: TRBJ2-3; v_gene: TRBV9; CDR3nt: TGTGCCAGCAGCACCGTCATAATGCCCACAGATACGCAGTATTTT; CDR3aa: CASSTVIMPTDTQYF
d_gene: NA; abundance: many; len: 16; j_gene: TRBJ2-7; v_gene: TRBV6-2/TRBV6-3; CDR3nt: TGTGCCAGCAGTTACTCGAGGATGGGTAGCCCCTACGAGCAGTACTTC; CDR3aa: CASSYSRMGSPYEQYF
d_gene: NA; abundance: NA; len: 16; j_gene: TRBJ2-2; v_gene: TRBV13; CDR3nt: TGTGCCAGCACGATCTGGCGACAGGCGAACACCGGGGAGCTGTTTTTT; CDR3aa: CASTIWRQANTGELFF
d_gene: NA; abundance: NA; len: 17; j_gene: TRBJ2-7; v_gene: TRBV4-2; CDR3nt: TGTGCCAGCAGCCAAGATGGGGCGGAACGGGAGACCTACGAGCAGTACTTC; CDR3aa: CASSQDGAERETYEQYF
d_gene: NA; abundance: few; len: 16; j_gene: TRBJ2-3; v_gene: TRBV28; CDR3nt: TGTGCCAGCAGTTCCCCGGGGCAGGCCGGCACAGATACGCAGTATTTT; CDR3aa: CASSSPGQAGTDTQYF
d_gene: NA; abundance: few; len: 13; j_gene: TRBJ2-7; v_gene: TRBV29-1; CDR3nt: TGCAGCGTTGAAGACAGTGGTACCTACGAGCAGTACTTC; CDR3aa: CSVEDSGTYEQYF
d_gene: NA; abundance: NA; len: 15; j_gene: TRBJ2-3; v_gene: TRBV5-5; CDR3nt: TGTGCCAGCAGCCCTGCTGCAGGTTGGACAGATACGCAGTATTTT; CDR3aa: CASSPAAGWTDTQYF
d_gene: NA; abundance: NA; len: 13; j_gene: TRBJ2-3; v_gene: TRBV20-1; CDR3nt: TGCAGTGCAACGGGATCTCGCACAGATACGCAGTATTTT; CDR3aa: CSATGSRTDTQYF
d_gene: NA; abundance: NA; len: 14; j_gene: TRBJ2-7; v_gene: TRBV5-1; CDR3nt: TGCGCCAGCAGCTTGATGGATAGCTCCTACGAGCAGTACTTC; CDR3aa: CASSLMDSSYEQYF
d_gene: TRBD1; abundance: NA; len: 14; j_gene: TRBJ2-5; v_gene: TRBV18; CDR3nt: TGTGCCAGCTCACCCTCGACAGGGAAAGAGACCCAGTACTTC; CDR3aa: CASSPSTGKETQYF
d_gene: NA; abundance: NA; len: 17; j_gene: TRBJ2-7; v_gene: TRBV18; CDR3nt: TGTGCCAGCTCAAAGGCAGAAAGGGCCAGGGGCTCCTACGAGCAGTACTTC; CDR3aa: CASSKAERARGSYEQYF
d_gene: NA; abundance: NA; len: 14; j_gene: TRBJ2-7; v_gene: TRBV5-1; CDR3nt: TGCGCCAGCAGCTTGGGGTCCACCCCCTACGAGCAGTACTTC; CDR3aa: CASSLGSTPYEQYF
d_gene: NA; abundance: NA; len: 14; j_gene: TRBJ2-2; v_gene: TRBV6-5; CDR3nt: TGTGCCAGCAGTTACTCGAACGGGGCCGGGGAGCTGTTTTTT; CDR3aa: CASSYSNGAGELFF
d_gene: NA; abundance: few; len: 16; j_gene: TRBJ2-3; v_gene: TRBV11-2; CDR3nt: TGTGCCAGCAGCTTACGTCCGGCAGGGGAATCGGATACGCAGTATTTT; CDR3aa: CASSLRPAGESDTQYF
d_gene: NA; abundance: NA; len: 15; j_gene: TRBJ2-2; v_gene: TRBV4-1; CDR3nt: TGCGCCAGCAGCTGGGGAGGGGGCTACACCGGGGAGCTGTTTTTT; CDR3aa: CASSWGGGYTGELFF
d_gene: NA; abundance: once; len: 15; j_gene: TRBJ1-5; v_gene: TRBV6-5; CDR3nt: TGTGCCAGCAGTTATGGCCGCTATAGCAATCAGCCCCAGCATTTT; CDR3aa: CASSYGRYSNQPQHF
d_gene: TRBD2; abundance: once; len: 17; j_gene: TRBJ2-3; v_gene: TRBV5-1; CDR3nt: TGCGCCAGCAGCCCCCGGGGGACTAGCGGTCCCGGGGATACGCAGTATTTT; CDR3aa: CASSPRGTSGPGDTQYF
d_gene: NA; abundance: NA; len: 14; j_gene: TRBJ2-5; v_gene: TRBV27; CDR3nt: TGTGCCAGCAGTCACCGGGCCCTCTCGGGAACCCAGTACTTC; CDR3aa: CASSHRALSGTQYF
d_gene: TRBD2; abundance: once; len: 15; j_gene: TRBJ2-7; v_gene: TRBV5-1; CDR3nt: TGCGCCAGCACCTTTGAACCGGGACTAGCGAGGGAGCAGTACTTC; CDR3aa: CASTFEPGLAREQYF
d_gene: NA; abundance: few; len: 16; j_gene: TRBJ1-3; v_gene: TRBV6-5; CDR3nt: TGTGCCAGCACGTTCGGGGCCCTGAGCTCTGGAAACACCATATATTTT; CDR3aa: CASTFGALSSGNTIYF